The 9 T cell receptor beta chains in this list originate from one sample, sequenced in a study of PD-L1 blockade in urothelial cancer. TCRdb's copy holds only in-frame clones and misses some; the assay was immunoSEQ multiplex PCR. The table shows 60,000 to 80,000 clones, with around nine tenths occurring only once. As to time point: peripheral blood 6 weeks after treatment start. The sequences come from PBMCs, collected around atezolizumab (anti-PD-L1) treatment. The receptors come from a man between 60 and 75 years old with urothelial cancer.

The chain carries TRBV25-1 and TRBJ2-3, with 8 bases that match TRBD2. The CDR3 has 17 amino acids. Germline V CDR1 and CDR2: MGHDK, SYGVNS. The V and J ends lost 1 base and 2 bases, in that order; junction bases with no gene match: 8. CDR3 DNA sequence: TGTGCCAGCAGTGAATCCCCCTTTAGCGGGAACACAGATACGCAGTATTTT. Amino acid sequence: CASSESPFSGNTDTQYF.

The chain couples TRBV6-1 to TRBJ1-2; TRBD1 matches at 11 bases. Germline CDR1 reads MNHNS; CDR2 reads SASEGT. V trimming: 3 bases; J trimming: 3 bases; junction bases outside the gene matches: 3. The CDR3 has 15 amino acids. The CDR3 loop reads CASSDQGQGDYGYTF. CDR3 in DNA: TGTGCCAGCAGTGATCAGGGACAGGGGGACTATGGCTACACCTTC.

The gene calls are TRBV7-2 and TRBJ2-6, with D possibly matching TRBD1 (5 bases). V was pared by 5 bases and J by 0 bases, with 11 bases between. The V gene's germline CDR1 is SGHTA and CDR2 FQGNSA. The CDR3 has 16 residues. The CDR3 is CASSRYDSSGANVLTF. CDR3 in DNA: TGTGCCAGCAGCCGGTATGACAGCTCTGGGGCCAACGTCCTGACTTTC.

This clone was observed once. The V call is TRBV5-1, the J call TRBJ2-1; 7 bases align to TRBD2. Germline-derived CDR1 and CDR2 are SGHRS and YFSETQ. V dropped 0 bases and J dropped 6; count of bases not matched to a gene: 6. The CDR3 is 15 residues long. For the CDR3, the DNA is TGCGCCAGCAGCTTGGGTCTGCTAGCGGTCAATGAGCAGTTCTTC. As protein: CASSLGLLAVNEQFF.

CDR3 DNA: TGTGCCAGCAGGCGGACTAGCGGGGATGAGACCCAGTACTTC. Amino acids: CASRRTSGDETQYF. This rearrangement joins TRBV2 to TRBJ2-5, with 12 bases aligning to TRBD2. This CDR3 has 14 residues. V was clipped by 6 bases and J by 5 bases; unmatched bases: 4. CDR1 and CDR2 (germline): SNHLY, FYNNEI.

The chain carries TRBV7-2 and TRBJ2-7; D may be TRBD2 (5 bases). CDR3 length: 15 amino acids. Germline V gene lookup returns CDR1 SGHTA and CDR2 FQGNSA. Trimming left V 1 base short and J 3 bases short, with 13 bases between. CDR3: CASSLDMAGLYEQYF. DNA of the CDR3: TGTGCCAGCAGCTTAGATATGGCAGGACTCTACGAGCAGTACTTC.

This clone was seen once. In DNA, the CDR3 is TGTGCCAGCAGGAACAGGGGGCCCTACGAGCAGTACTTC. Its protein product is CASRNRGPYEQYF. V is TRBV6-5 and J is TRBJ2-7; 9 nucleotides line up with TRBD1. The CDR3 sequence is 13 residues long. Trimming at V came to 6 bases and at J to 2 bases, leaving 2 bases not matched to a gene. Germline lookup yields CDR1 MNHEY and CDR2 SVGAGI.

The gene calls are TRBV5-6 and TRBJ1-2; perhaps TRBD1 as D (5 bases). CDR3 length: 16 residues. V lost 0 bases and J lost 2, with 14 bases in between. Per germline, CDR1 SGHDT and CDR2 YYEEEE. The CDR3, as DNA: TGTGCCAGCAGCTTGGCCGGCCAGGGACTAAACTATGGCTACACCTTC. Protein: CASSLAGQGLNYGYTF.

The chain links TRBV11-3 to TRBJ2-5, with a possible D match to TRBD1 (5 bases). Germline values: CDR1 SGHNT, CDR2 YENEEA. Trimming removed 10 bases at V and 3 bases at J, with 12 bases between. The CDR3 is 12 amino acids. The CDR3: CATSGWEETQYF. For the CDR3, the DNA is TGTGCCACATCAGGGTGGGAAGAGACCCAGTACTTC.